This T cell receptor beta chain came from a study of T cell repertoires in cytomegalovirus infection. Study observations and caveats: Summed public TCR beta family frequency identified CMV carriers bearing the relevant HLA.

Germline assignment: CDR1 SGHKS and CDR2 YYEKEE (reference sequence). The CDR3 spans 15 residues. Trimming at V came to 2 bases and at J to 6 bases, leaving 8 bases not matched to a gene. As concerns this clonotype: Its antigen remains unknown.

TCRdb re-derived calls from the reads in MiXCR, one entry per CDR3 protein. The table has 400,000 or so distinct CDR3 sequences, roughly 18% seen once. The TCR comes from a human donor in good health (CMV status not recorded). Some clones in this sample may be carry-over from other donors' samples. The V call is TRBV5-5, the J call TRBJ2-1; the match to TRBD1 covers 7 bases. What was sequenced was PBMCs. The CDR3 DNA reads TGTGCCAGCAGCTTCCCCGACAGGGTTGGCAATGAGCAGTTCTTC. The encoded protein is CASSFPDRVGNEQFF.